Listed here are 2 T cell receptor beta chains from one sample, sequenced in a study of T cells in Graves' hyperthyroidism and ophthalmopathy. RNA transcripts served as the template for amplifying TCR beta CDR3 regions. A first-round RT-PCR of the TCR CDR3 used the HTBI primer set. In TCRdb, the multiplex PCR reads were re-called with MiXCR into one record per CDR3 protein. This sample has 450,000 to 600,000 distinct CDR3 sequences, with just under 20% found just once. The sample consisted of blood. All receptors derive from a man in his forties with Graves' ophthalmopathy.

Comments on this clonotype: The missing conserved phenylalanine or tryptophan at the end of this CDR3 makes a read error likely. The gene calls are TRBV9 and TRBJ2-7, with TRBD2 matching 13 bases. V dropped 3 bases and J dropped 7; count of bases not matched to a gene: 7. The CDR3 is made up of 15 amino acids. Germline V gene lookup returns CDR1 SGDLS and CDR2 YYNGEE. The CDR3: CASSAELAGGREQYL. The CDR3 region has the DNA TGTGCCAGCAGCGCGGAACTAGCGGGAGGGAGGGAGCAGTACCTC.

V and J are TRBV10-3 and TRBJ1-1; no reliable D call. The CDR3 has 12 residues. The germline V gene encodes CDR1 ENHRY and CDR2 SYGVKD. V was cut by 0 bases and J by 5 bases, with 4 bases left in between. The DNA for the CDR3 is TGTGCCATCAGTGAGTCCGTGACTGAAGCTTTCTTT. Translated: CAISESVTEAFF.